This T cell receptor beta chain originates from a study of neurological immune-mediated disorders. This clonotype was counted at least ten times. TCRdb fed the 5' RACE reads into MiXCR, producing one record per CDR3 protein. The sample has some 89,000 distinct CDR3 sequences; about 4.5% are singletons. Time point in this sample: longitudinal time-point 3. Source material was 2 million unsorted PBMCs, stored at -80 °C in RNAlater. In germline, CDR1 is MNHEY, CDR2 SVGAGI. V lost 7 bases and J 0 bases, leaving 12 bases between the germline ends. CDR3 length: 14 residues. This rearrangement joins TRBV6-5 to TRBJ1-1; a weak D match, TRBD1 (5 bases). The source material was PBMCs. The sequence was collected from a woman in her fifties or sixties with multiple sclerosis. The CDR3 loop reads CASTDRGLNTEAFF. The CDR3 DNA follows: TGTGCCAGCACCGACAGAGGCCTGAACACTGAAGCTTTCTTT.